What follows is one TCR beta chain and its context. Its antigen is not known. This record belongs to a study of T cell responses to AZD1222 COVID-19 vaccine. General study findings and limits: Donors in the cohort were predominantly white British and more often female, and clonal diversity was possibly underestimated.

TCRdb's table, derived via immunoSEQ multiplex PCR, lists solely in-frame clones and lacks some. The table has some 120,000 clones, about 90% seen once. Trimming cost V 4 bases and J 4 bases, with 15 bases left between them. The CDR3 is made up of 15 amino acids. Germline loops: CDR1 SGHRS, CDR2 YFSETQ. The sequenced sample was peripheral blood, obtained on day 0 of AZD1222 vaccination. The clonotype was recovered from an adult in good health. The chain is built from TRBV5-1 and TRBJ2-1; weak D call: TRBD1 (6 bases). For the CDR3, the DNA is TGCGCCAGCAGCCCGGGACACCAGGGGTACAATGAGCAGTTCTTC. This gives the protein CASSPGHQGYNEQFF.